A selection of T cell receptor beta chains follows, all from one sample in a study of blood T cell repertoires in COVID-19. This table comes from immunoSEQ multiplex PCR, and its TCRdb copy is limited to in-frame clones, with some not included. The data show roughly 300,000 clones, 65% to 90% seen once. The sample comprised PBMCs or T cells enriched from blood (not recorded which). The origin of the receptors is a woman aged 40 to 50 with acute COVID-19. The CDR3 runs from the conserved cysteine through the conserved F or W. D genes are given only for firm matches.

V gene,J gene,D gene,CDR3 protein
TRBV7-3,TRBJ2-1,TRBD2,CASSLIHAGGVNEQFF
TRBV7-8,TRBJ2-5,-,CASSPTKTQYF
TRBV4-1,TRBJ1-5,-,CASSQDQASNQPQHF
TRBV27,TRBJ2-5,TRBD2,CATKKGLAEETQYF
TRBV14,TRBJ1-2,-,CASSQVRSGNGYTF
TRBV7-2,TRBJ2-3,TRBD1,CASSLRQGAVTDTQYF
TRBV2,TRBJ2-5,-,CASSRQGPQETQYF
TRBV28,TRBJ2-2,TRBD1,CASSSGQGDTGELFF
TRBV28,TRBJ2-7,TRBD1,CASSLLAGGNEQYF
TRBV5-1,TRBJ1-1,-,CASSWETGRAEAFF
TRBV7-2,TRBJ2-4,-,CASSLSGGKNIQYF
TRBV28,TRBJ2-7,TRBD1,CASSPFLGSSTGGTGKHEQYF
TRBV28,TRBJ1-1,-,CASSSHDPSAGAFF
TRBV3-1/TRBV3-2,TRBJ2-7,TRBD2,CASSQLGLAGEFYEQYF
TRBV14,TRBJ2-3,TRBD2,CASSQGTSGADTQYF
TRBV5-1,TRBJ2-3,TRBD2,CASGLGRADTQYF
TRBV7-6,TRBJ2-1,-,CASSLALNEQFF
TRBV4-3,TRBJ1-5,-,CASSQDWLRGGTRQPQHF
TRBV11-3,TRBJ1-1,-,CASSLLGYTEAFF
TRBV6-2/TRBV6-3,TRBJ1-5,-,CASSAPAGNQPQHF
TRBV6-2/TRBV6-3,TRBJ2-2,-,CASSYSGGTGELFF
TRBV12-5,TRBJ1-4,TRBD1,CASGLTTGENEKLFF
TRBV18,TRBJ2-7,-,CASSPISSPPTSYEQYF
TRBV7-2,TRBJ1-1,-,CASSFQGANTEAFF